A single sample is the source of the 10 T cell receptor beta chains below, sequenced in a study of CD8+ T cells in alopecia areata. RNA, once extracted, was reverse transcribed into cDNA for use as the sequencing template. The data were produced by immunoSEQ multiplex PCR, yet TCRdb's version contains in-frame clones alone and is incomplete. This sample has fewer than 250,000 clones; less than 70% occur once, and the top ten carry roughly 1.3%. Treatment denoted: oral pan-JAK inhibitor, 5-10 mg twice daily. Sequences were derived from CD4+ T cells sorted from blood, sampled around week 49, from a patient treated with tofacitinib. The receptors derive from a human donor with alopecia areata.

V and J are TRBV2 and TRBJ2-1, with TRBD2 matching over 10 bases. V was pared by 9 bases and J by 4 bases, with 6 bases of the junction left unmatched. Germline CDR1 reads SNHLY; CDR2 reads FYNNEI. This CDR3 contains 14 residues. The CDR3 region has the DNA TGTGCCAGTCAAGCGGGGGGGCGATACAATGAGCAGTTCTTC. Amino acid sequence: CASQAGGRYNEQFF.

V gene TRBV2 combines with J gene TRBJ2-1; TRBD2 matches at 16 bases. The CDR3 totals 18 residues. Germline trimming cut 1 base from V and 9 bases from J; bases unmatched to any gene: 9. Germline V gene data show CDR1 as SNHLY and CDR2 as FYNNEI. The CDR3 loop is CASSEVPGLAGGPGEQFF. CDR3 bases: TGTGCCAGCAGTGAAGTTCCGGGACTAGCGGGGGGGCCGGGTGAGCAGTTCTTC.

The chain combines TRBV25-1 with TRBJ1-1; D unresolved. The germline gives CDR1 MGHDK, CDR2 SYGVNS. CDR3 length: 16 residues. V lost 8 bases to trimming and J lost 3 bases, with 22 bases between them. CDR3 amino acids: CASSEATQIGHTEAFF. The CDR3 DNA sequence: TGTGCCAGCTCGGAGGCAACCCAAATCGGGCACACTGAAGCTTTCTTT.

This clone was detected a few times. This rearrangement joins TRBV7-3 to TRBJ2-1; 8 bases match TRBD1. The CDR3 has 16 residues. CDR1 and CDR2 (germline): SGHTA, FQGTGA. The junction had 13 bases not matched to a gene; V was cut back by 6 bases and J by 6 bases. For the CDR3, the DNA is TGTGCCAGCAGTCCACGACAGGGGACGACCTTCAATGAGCAGTTCTTC. Protein: CASSPRQGTTFNEQFF.

This clone was seen a few times. This chain links TRBV30 with TRBJ1-5; the D is unclear. This CDR3 is 14 amino acids long. CDR1 and CDR2 from the germline V gene are GTSNPN and SVGIG (reference sequence). Trimming cost V 2 bases and J 9 bases, with 17 bases left between them. CDR3 sequence reads: CAWSPGWAQGPQHF. Written as DNA, the CDR3 is TGTGCCTGGAGTCCAGGATGGGCCCAAGGGCCCCAGCATTTT.

The chain employs TRBV15 and TRBJ1-2; TRBD1 agrees at 9 bases. Trimming cost V 1 base and J 4 bases; bases outside gene matches: 4. Germline assignment: CDR1 LNHNV and CDR2 YYDKDF (reference sequence). The CDR3 extends over 15 amino acids. CDR3 in DNA: TGTGCCACCAGCAGAGCTGGGACAGGGACCTATGGCTACACCTTC. Translation gives CATSRAGTGTYGYTF.

The chain links TRBV29-1 to TRBJ1-2, with D perhaps matching TRBD1 (6 bases). The CDR3 is 11 residues long. The V end lost 5 bases, the J end lost 4 bases, and 8 bases lay between the germline ends. Germline-derived CDR1 and CDR2 are SQVTM and ANQGSEA. The DNA for the CDR3 is TGCAGCGTTACAGGGAGCTATGGCTACACCTTC. This translates into CSVTGSYGYTF.

This clone was counted a few times. The chain has TRBV2 and TRBJ1-4; D gene ambiguous. The CDR3 spans 12 residues. Germline V gene sequence: CDR1 SNHLY, CDR2 FYNNEI. Trimming left V 2 bases short and J 8 bases short, with 6 bases between. The CDR3 region is CASSEREEKLFF. The CDR3 DNA sequence: TGTGCCAGCAGTGAAAGGGAGGAAAAACTGTTTTTT.

The chain employs TRBV2 and TRBJ1-3, with TRBD1 matching over 8 bases. Germline V gene lookup returns CDR1 SNHLY and CDR2 FYNNEI. V lost 8 bases to trimming and J lost 0 bases; unmatched junction nucleotides: 6. The CDR3 loop spans 15 amino acids. The CDR3 region is CASGQGGSSGNTIYF. The CDR3 nucleotides read TGTGCCAGCGGACAGGGAGGAAGCTCTGGAAACACCATATATTTT.

This chain connects TRBV5-1 to TRBJ2-7, with 7 bases fitting TRBD1. V lost 5 bases and J lost 6; bases outside the gene matches: 8. Germline V gives CDR1 SGHRS, CDR2 YFSETQ. The CDR3 covers 13 residues. CDR3 sequence: CASSYTGVGEQYF. As DNA, the CDR3 is TGCGCCAGCAGTTACACAGGGGTGGGCGAGCAGTACTTC.